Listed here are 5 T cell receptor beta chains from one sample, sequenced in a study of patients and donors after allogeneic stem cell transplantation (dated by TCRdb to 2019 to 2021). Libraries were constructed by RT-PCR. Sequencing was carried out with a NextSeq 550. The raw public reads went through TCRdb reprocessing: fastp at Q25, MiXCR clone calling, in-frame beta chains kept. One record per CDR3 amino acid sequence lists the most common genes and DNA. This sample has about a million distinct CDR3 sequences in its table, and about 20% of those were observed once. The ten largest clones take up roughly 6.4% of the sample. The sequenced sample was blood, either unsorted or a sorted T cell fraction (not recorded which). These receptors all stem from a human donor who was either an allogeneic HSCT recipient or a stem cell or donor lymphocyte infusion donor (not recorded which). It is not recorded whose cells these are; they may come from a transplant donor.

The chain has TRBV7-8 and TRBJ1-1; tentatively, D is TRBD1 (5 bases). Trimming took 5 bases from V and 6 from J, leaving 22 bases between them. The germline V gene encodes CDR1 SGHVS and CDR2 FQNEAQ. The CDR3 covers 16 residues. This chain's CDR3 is CASSVRFQGAVAEAFF. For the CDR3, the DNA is TGTGCCAGCAGCGTCCGTTTCCAAGGGGCGGTCGCTGAAGCTTTCTTT. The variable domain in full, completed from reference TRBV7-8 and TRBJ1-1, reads GAGVSQSPRYKVAKRGQDVALRCDPISGHVSLFWYQQALGQGPEFLTYFQNEAQLDKSGLPSDRFFAERPEGSVSTLKIQRTQQEDSAVYLCASSVRFQGAVAEAFFGQGTRLTVV.

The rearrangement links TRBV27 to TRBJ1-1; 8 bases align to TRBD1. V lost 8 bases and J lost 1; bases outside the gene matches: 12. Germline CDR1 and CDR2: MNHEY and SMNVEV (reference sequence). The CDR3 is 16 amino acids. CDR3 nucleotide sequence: TGTGCCAGCTCCCTGGGACAGGTTGGGGGGAACACTGAAGCTTTCTTT. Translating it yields CASSLGQVGGNTEAFF.

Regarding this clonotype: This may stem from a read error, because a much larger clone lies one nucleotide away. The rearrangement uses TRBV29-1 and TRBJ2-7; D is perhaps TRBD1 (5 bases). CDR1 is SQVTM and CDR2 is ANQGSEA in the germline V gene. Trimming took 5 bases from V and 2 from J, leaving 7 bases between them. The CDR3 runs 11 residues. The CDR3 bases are TGCAGCGTTCGGACACCCTACGAGCAGTACTTC. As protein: CSVRTPYEQYF.

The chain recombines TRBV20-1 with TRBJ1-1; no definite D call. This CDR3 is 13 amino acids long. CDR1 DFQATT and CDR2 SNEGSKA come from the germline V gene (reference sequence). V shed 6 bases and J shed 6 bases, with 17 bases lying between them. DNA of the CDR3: TGCAGTGCCCGCCCCAGAACAAACGCTGAAGCTTTCTTT. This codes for CSARPRTNAEAFF.

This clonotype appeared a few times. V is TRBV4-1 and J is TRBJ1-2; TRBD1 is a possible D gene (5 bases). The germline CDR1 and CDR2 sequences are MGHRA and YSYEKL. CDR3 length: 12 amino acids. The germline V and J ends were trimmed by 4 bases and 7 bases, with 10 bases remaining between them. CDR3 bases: TGCGCCAGCAGCCCGTGGGGGGGTGGCTACACCTTC. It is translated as CASSPWGGGYTF.